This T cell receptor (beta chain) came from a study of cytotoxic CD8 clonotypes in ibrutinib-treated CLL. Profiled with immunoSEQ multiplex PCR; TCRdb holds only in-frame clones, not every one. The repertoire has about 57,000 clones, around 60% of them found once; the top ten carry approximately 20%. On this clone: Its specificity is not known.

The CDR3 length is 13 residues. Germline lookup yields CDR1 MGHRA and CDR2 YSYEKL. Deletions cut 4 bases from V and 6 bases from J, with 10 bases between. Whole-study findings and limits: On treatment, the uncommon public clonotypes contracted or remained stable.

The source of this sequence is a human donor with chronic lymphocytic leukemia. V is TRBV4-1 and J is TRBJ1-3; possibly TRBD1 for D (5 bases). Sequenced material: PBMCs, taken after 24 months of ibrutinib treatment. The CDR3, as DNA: TGCGCCAGCAGCCGGCAGGGAGAAAACACCATATATTTT. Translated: CASSRQGENTIYF.